This T cell receptor beta chain was recorded in a study of T cell repertoires in cytomegalovirus infection. Study overall: Matching HLA type, along with CMV infection, was indicated by public TCR beta signatures. Study-level findings and limits: Cumulative public TCR beta family frequency identified CMV carriers with the relevant HLA. Ex vivo, HLA-C-restricted CMV-specific TCR beta clonotypes prevailed over the rest of the response.

TCRdb re-analysed the reads in MiXCR, keeping a single row per CDR3 protein. The profile shows 200,000 to 250,000 distinct CDR3 sequences, about 5.9% of them singletons. This clonotype was detected many times. The antigen is unknown. This clonotype originated in a human donor in good health (CMV status not recorded). Some clones in this sample may be carry-over from other donors' samples. Sequencing was performed on PBMCs.

The CDR3 region has the DNA TGTGCCAGCAGCTTAGAAACGGGGGGCGGTAATGAGCAGTTCTTC. This gives the protein CASSLETGGGNEQFF. This sequence joins TRBV7-2 and TRBJ2-1; D is perhaps TRBD2 (7 bases). The CDR3 runs to 15 residues. Germline-derived CDR1 and CDR2 are SGHTA and FQGNSA. V was pared by 1 base and J by 7 bases, with 14 bases between.